Sequencing of this T cell receptor (beta chain) was carried out in a study of blood T cells in healthy people across ages. Study information: The capture of about one barcoded beta molecule per two T cells was achieved by template switching.

General observations from the study: The fall in TCR beta diversity per million T cells was roughly linear with age.

The V gene lost 6 bases and the J gene lost 0 bases, with 15 bases spanning the gap. Looked up from germline, CDR1 is SEHNR and CDR2 is FQNEAQ (reference sequence). This CDR3 is built from 16 residues. The authors ran a second PCR of roughly 6 to 12 cycles using a sample-barcoded 5' primer and a J-beta primer mix. A template-switch adaptor that had 12 random nucleotides put a tag on each cDNA molecule. TCRdb ran MiXCR on the 5' RACE reads and lists one entry per CDR3 protein. In the table there are some 750,000 distinct CDR3 sequences, approximately 21% of which are singletons. On this clonotype itself: Its target is unknown.

They isolated at least 6 million PBMCs from each sample. This sequence joins TRBV7-9 and TRBJ2-1, with D perhaps matching TRBD2 (6 bases). The material sequenced was blood. The TCR sequence derives from a man between 70 and 80 years old in good health. The CDR3 reads CASSPGLMSSYNEQFF. The CDR3 nucleotides read TGTGCCAGCAGTCCGGGACTCATGAGCTCCTACAATGAGCAGTTCTTC.